Reported below is one T cell receptor (beta chain). Its antigen is unknown. Sequencing was performed with immunoSEQ multiplex PCR; in TCRdb, only in-frame clones are kept and a portion is missing. The sample holds tens of thousands of clones, under 95% seen once. The data derive from a study of Tregs in tolerant kidney transplant recipients. Germline V gene sequence: CDR1 SGHAT, CDR2 FQNNGV. This CDR3 contains 15 residues. With 1 base clipped from V and 4 bases from J, the junction kept 2 bases outside the gene matches. General study points: No direct test of biological reproducibility was done here.

Source material: Tregs from blood. This TCR was recovered from a human donor in good health. V gene TRBV11-2 combines with J gene TRBJ2-5, with 11 bases matching TRBD1. The chain's CDR3 is CASSLAGTGGETQYF. CDR3 bases: TGTGCCAGCAGCTTAGCTGGGACAGGGGGAGAGACCCAGTACTTC.